These 25 T cell receptor beta chains were all obtained from the same sample, sequenced in a study of blood T cell repertoires in COVID-19. Sequenced by immunoSEQ multiplex PCR; TCRdb stores in-frame clones only, minus some. The table has roughly 30,000 clones, 75% to 85% seen once. The sequenced sample was peripheral blood. The origin of the receptors is a man aged 55 to 70 with active COVID-19.

This rearrangement joins TRBV7-3 to TRBJ2-2; TRBD2 matches 12 bases. The CDR3 consists of 14 residues. J was trimmed by 11 bases and V by 4 bases; bases with no gene match: 5. The germline V gene encodes CDR1 SGHTA and CDR2 FQGTGA. The CDR3 loop is CASSSGTSGLELFF. The CDR3 DNA sequence: TGTGCCAGCAGCTCCGGGACTAGCGGGTTAGAGCTGTTTTTT.

This clone was recorded once. The chain recombines TRBV5-1 with TRBJ2-5; 12 bases align to TRBD2. The germline V gene encodes CDR1 SGHRS and CDR2 YFSETQ. Trimming at V came to 6 bases and at J to 5 bases, leaving 5 bases not matched to a gene. The CDR3 is 14 amino acids. The CDR3 nucleotides are TGCGCCAGCAAACTAGCGGGAGGTATGGAGACCCAGTACTTC. This encodes CASKLAGGMETQYF.

This chain joins TRBV28 and TRBJ2-7; D might be TRBD1 (6 bases). Trimming cost V 5 bases and J 5 bases, with 10 bases left between them. The CDR3 contains 12 residues. Germline V CDR1 and CDR2: MDHEN, SYDVKM. CDR3 sequence (DNA): TGTGCCAGCAGTCATAACAGGGACGAGCAGTACTTC. Translated: CASSHNRDEQYF.

The chain employs TRBV29-1 and TRBJ1-4; 7 bases map to TRBD1. Germline assignment: CDR1 SQVTM and CDR2 ANQGSEA. The CDR3 is 14 residues long. V shed 5 bases, J shed 6 bases, and the junction held 9 bases outside the gene matches. The CDR3 region is CSVLVTGVHEKLFF. DNA for the CDR3: TGCAGCGTTTTAGTTACAGGGGTTCATGAAAAACTGTTTTTT.

The chain is built from TRBV6-5 and TRBJ2-7; 8 nucleotides agree with TRBD1. Germline V gives CDR1 MNHEY, CDR2 SVGAGI. With V trimmed by 6 bases and J by 3 bases, 10 bases remained unmatched. This CDR3 is 15 amino acids long. CDR3 nucleotide sequence: TGTGCCAGCAGGGAGCCGGGACAGGCCTACTACGAGCAGTACTTC. Translation gives CASREPGQAYYEQYF.

The chain couples TRBV6-1 to TRBJ2-5; 8 nucleotides align to TRBD2. CDR1 is MNHNS and CDR2 is SASEGT in the germline V gene. V was clipped by 6 bases and J by 5 bases; unmatched bases: 11. This CDR3 contains 15 residues. The CDR3 loop is CASRALAGGGETQYF. As DNA, the CDR3 is TGTGCCAGCAGGGCCTTGGCGGGAGGTGGGGAGACCCAGTACTTC.

This chain uses TRBV11-2 with TRBJ1-5; a possible D gene is TRBD1 (5 bases). The CDR3 consists of 14 residues. Germline loops: CDR1 SGHAT, CDR2 FQNNGV. V shed 0 bases and J shed 6 bases, with 9 bases lying between them. CDR3 DNA sequence: TGTGCCAGCAGCTTAGACAGGGCAAGTCAGCCCCAGCATTTT. Translated: CASSLDRASQPQHF.

V gene TRBV5-6 combines with J gene TRBJ2-3, with TRBD2 identical over 7 bases. J lost 2 bases, V lost 3 bases, and 9 bases had no gene match. Germline CDR1 reads SGHDT; CDR2 reads YYEEEE. This CDR3 is built from 16 residues. The CDR3 nucleotides are TGTGCCAGCAGCTCCTCTCTAGCGGACTACACAGATACGCAGTATTTT. As protein: CASSSSLADYTDTQYF.

The chain has TRBV5-1 and TRBJ2-5; 8 bases are a match to TRBD1. The CDR3 sequence is 15 residues long. Germline CDR1 is SGHRS and CDR2 is YFSETQ. V shed 4 bases, J shed 5 bases, and the junction held 10 bases outside the gene matches. CDR3: CASSLGQGWRETQYF. CDR3 bases: TGCGCCAGCAGCCTAGGACAGGGATGGAGGGAGACCCAGTACTTC.

This clone was detected a few times. The genes are TRBV28 and TRBJ2-7, with D perhaps TRBD1 (6 bases). This CDR3 spans 16 amino acids. Per germline, CDR1 MDHEN and CDR2 SYDVKM. V was cut by 3 bases and J by 5 bases, with 20 bases left in between. This chain's CDR3 is CASSFYGQGIGDEQYF. CDR3 in DNA: TGTGCCAGCAGTTTTTATGGGCAGGGGATAGGGGACGAGCAGTACTTC. Drawing the rest from reference TRBV28 and TRBJ2-7, the complete variable domain is DVKVTQSSRYLVKRTGEKVFLECVQDMDHENMFWYRQDPGLGLRLIYFSYDVKMKEKGDIPEGYSVSREKKERFSLILESASTNQTSMYLCASSFYGQGIGDEQYFGPGTRLTVT.

This chain joins TRBV6-1 and TRBJ1-1; D may be TRBD1 (5 bases). Looked up from germline, CDR1 is MNHNS and CDR2 is SASEGT. With 4 bases removed from V and 6 bases from J, the gap between germline ends came to 21 bases. The length of the CDR3 is 16 residues. DNA for the CDR3: TGTGCCAGCAGTGGGCTGGGTCAGACAGTTCCACCTGAAGCTTTCTTT. This encodes CASSGLGQTVPPEAFF.

Written as DNA, the CDR3 is TGTGCCAGCTCACTCCGGACTAGCGGGAGGGCCGAGGCCAAAAACATTCAGTACTTC. Protein product: CASSLRTSGRAEAKNIQYF. The chain links TRBV18 to TRBJ2-4, with 15 bases that match TRBD2. With V trimmed by 4 bases and J by 1 base, 8 bases remained unmatched. Germline CDR1 reads KGHSH; CDR2 reads LQKENI. The CDR3 spans 19 residues. Complete variable domain (other parts from reference TRBV18 and TRBJ2-4): NAGVMQNPRHLVRRRGQEARLRCSPMKGHSHVYWYRQLPEEGLKFMVYLQKENIIDESGMPKERFSAEFPKEGPSILRIQQVVRGDSAAYFCASSLRTSGRAEAKNIQYFGAGTRLSVL.

This clone has just one count. The chain employs TRBV7-9 and TRBJ1-4; a possible D gene is TRBD1 (5 bases). CDR3 length: 14 residues. V lost 6 bases and J lost 3, with 11 bases in between. In germline, CDR1 is SEHNR, CDR2 FQNEAQ (reference sequence). As DNA, the CDR3 is TGTGCCAGCAGGCAGGGAATTTCTAATGAAAAACTGTTTTTT. Its protein is CASRQGISNEKLFF.

There are a few counts of this clone. V is TRBV28 and J is TRBJ2-7; 9 bases agree with TRBD1. The CDR3 extends over 18 amino acids. Per the germline V gene, CDR1 is MDHEN and CDR2 is SYDVKM. V was pared by 5 bases and J by 2 bases, with 16 bases of the junction left unmatched. The CDR3 DNA is TGTGCCAGCAGTCCAACCCGGTCGGACAGGGGCTATGCCTACGAGCAGTACTTC. Translation gives CASSPTRSDRGYAYEQYF.

The gene calls are TRBV2 and TRBJ2-1, with 10 bases fitting TRBD2. Germline V gene data show CDR1 as SNHLY and CDR2 as FYNNEI. V was pared by 9 bases and J by 0 bases, with 5 bases of the junction left unmatched. The CDR3 is made up of 15 amino acids. This chain's CDR3 is CARGGTSDSYNEQFF. The DNA for the CDR3 is TGTGCCAGGGGGGGGACTAGCGACTCCTACAATGAGCAGTTCTTC.

V gene TRBV10-1 combines with J gene TRBJ2-7, with 10 bases lining up with TRBD1. This CDR3 has 15 amino acids. In germline, CDR1 is WNHNN, CDR2 SYGVQD (reference sequence). The trim removed 6 bases at V and 5 bases at J, leaving 10 bases unmatched. The CDR3 DNA reads TGCGCCAGCAGCGTTAACGGACAGGGGGTCCACGAGCAGTACTTC. Its translation: CASSVNGQGVHEQYF.

This clone showed up just once. Here the CDR3 reads CASSVEVAVLSEDTGELFF. CDR3 coding DNA: TGTGCCAGCAGCGTAGAAGTAGCGGTACTCTCGGAGGACACCGGGGAGCTGTTTTTT. V is TRBV9 and J is TRBJ2-2; perhaps TRBD2 as D (6 bases). V lost 0 bases and J 3 bases, leaving 21 bases between the germline ends. This CDR3 region has 19 residues. Germline assignment: CDR1 SGDLS and CDR2 YYNGEE.

V usage is TRBV20-1 and J usage is TRBJ2-7, with unresolved D. Germline V gene data show CDR1 as DFQATT and CDR2 as SNEGSKA (reference sequence). V dropped 3 bases and J dropped 3 bases, with 9 bases sitting between them. This CDR3 is 12 amino acids long. CDR3 in amino acids: CSASRARYEQYF. In DNA, the CDR3 is TGCAGTGCTAGTCGAGCCCGCTACGAGCAGTACTTC.

The rearrangement uses TRBV19 and TRBJ2-2; TRBD2 matches at 7 bases. The CDR3 contains 15 residues. Germline CDR1 reads LNHDA; CDR2 reads SQIVND (reference sequence). Losses at the gene ends were 4 bases for V and 5 bases for J; bases not matched to a gene: 7. The CDR3 is CASSKPLLATGELFF. DNA of the CDR3: TGTGCCAGTAGTAAACCCCTACTAGCGACCGGGGAGCTGTTTTTT. The full variable domain, its missing parts supplied by reference TRBV19 and TRBJ2-2, is DGGITQSPKYLFRKEGQNVTLSCEQNLNHDAMYWYRQDPGQGLRLIYYSQIVNDFQKGDIAEGYSVSREKKESFPLTVTSAQKNPTAFYLCASSKPLLATGELFFGEGSRLTVL.

This rearrangement joins TRBV5-4 to TRBJ1-1; tentatively, D is TRBD1 (5 bases). V was shortened by 4 bases and J by 8 bases, with 12 bases between the two germline ends. This CDR3 comprises 12 residues. From germline, CDR1 is SGHNT and CDR2 YYREEE (reference sequence). CDR3 region: CASSGRQREAFF. The CDR3 nucleotides are TGTGCCAGCAGCGGAAGACAGAGAGAAGCTTTCTTT.

The chain combines TRBV5-1 with TRBJ2-5; D perhaps matches TRBD2 (6 bases). V was pared by 4 bases and J by 5 bases, with 15 bases between. This CDR3 spans 14 amino acids. CDR1 is SGHRS, CDR2 YFSETQ, per germline. CDR3 DNA: TGCGCCAGCAGCCTGGGACTCCCGGCGGAGACCCAGTACTTC. As protein: CASSLGLPAETQYF.

This sequence joins TRBV27 and TRBJ2-2; 12 bases are a match to TRBD2. J gave up 8 bases and V 3 bases, and 10 bases lay outside the gene matches. CDR1 and CDR2 from the germline V gene are MNHEY and SMNVEV (reference sequence). The CDR3 consists of 17 residues. CDR3 nucleotides: TGTGCCAGCAGTTTTTCCAGACTAGCGGGAGTGCGTGGGGAGCTGTTTTTT. It translates to CASSFSRLAGVRGELFF.

The V gene is TRBV11-3, the J gene TRBJ2-1; 9 bases agree with TRBD2. Trimming took 6 bases from V and 7 from J; bases not matched to a gene: 10. This CDR3 region has 15 residues. CDR1 is SGHNT and CDR2 is YENEEA in the germline V gene. The CDR3 is CASRLAGLLKNEQFF. CDR3 sequence (DNA): TGTGCCAGCAGACTAGCGGGTCTTTTAAAGAATGAGCAGTTCTTC.

The chain combines TRBV7-9 with TRBJ2-5; 8 bases are a match to TRBD1. Germline CDR1 is SEHNR and CDR2 is FQNEAQ (reference sequence). With 5 bases clipped from V and 2 bases from J, the junction kept 7 bases outside the gene matches. This CDR3 is 15 amino acids long. This chain's CDR3 is CASSQGQGPQETQYF. The CDR3 nucleotides read TGTGCCAGCAGCCAAGGACAGGGACCTCAAGAGACCCAGTACTTC.

The V gene is TRBV7-9, the J gene TRBJ1-1; maybe TRBD1 (6 bases). The V end was cut by 5 bases, the J end by 1 base, with 8 bases between. Germline values: CDR1 SEHNR, CDR2 FQNEAQ (reference sequence). This CDR3 spans 13 amino acids. The CDR3 loop is CASSTGRNTEAFF. The DNA of the CDR3 is TGTGCCAGCAGCACAGGGAGGAACACTGAAGCTTTCTTT.